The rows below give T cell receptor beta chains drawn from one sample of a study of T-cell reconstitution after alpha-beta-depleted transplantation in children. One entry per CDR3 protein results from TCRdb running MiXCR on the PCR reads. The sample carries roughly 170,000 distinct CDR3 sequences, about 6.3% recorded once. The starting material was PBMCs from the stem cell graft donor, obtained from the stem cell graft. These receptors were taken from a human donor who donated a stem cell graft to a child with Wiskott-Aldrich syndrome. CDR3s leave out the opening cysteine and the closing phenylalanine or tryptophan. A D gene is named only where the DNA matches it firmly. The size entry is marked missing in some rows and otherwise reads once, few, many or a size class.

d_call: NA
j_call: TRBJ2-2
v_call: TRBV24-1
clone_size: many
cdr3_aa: ATRQGAGELF

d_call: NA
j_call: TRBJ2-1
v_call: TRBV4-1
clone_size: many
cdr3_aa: ASSQDRFAGSALGSYNEQF

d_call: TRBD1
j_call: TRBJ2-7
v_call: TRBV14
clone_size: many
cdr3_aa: ASSQGDRAFDEQY

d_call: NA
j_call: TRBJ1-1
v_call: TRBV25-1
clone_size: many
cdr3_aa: ASKGDTEAF

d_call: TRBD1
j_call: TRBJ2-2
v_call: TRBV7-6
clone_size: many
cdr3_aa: ASSVGQGGASGELF

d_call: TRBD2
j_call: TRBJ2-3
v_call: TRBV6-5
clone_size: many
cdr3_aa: ASSYSRGLLTDTQY

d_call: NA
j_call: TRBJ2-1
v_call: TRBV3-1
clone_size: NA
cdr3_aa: ASSQGLFGQF

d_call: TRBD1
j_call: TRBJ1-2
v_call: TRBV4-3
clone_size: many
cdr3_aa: ASSQEWDRVDGYT

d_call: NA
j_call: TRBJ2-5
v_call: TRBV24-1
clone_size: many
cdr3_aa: ATSDTVGLQETQY

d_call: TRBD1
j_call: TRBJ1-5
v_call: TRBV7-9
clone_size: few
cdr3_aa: ASSPTGTGNQPQH

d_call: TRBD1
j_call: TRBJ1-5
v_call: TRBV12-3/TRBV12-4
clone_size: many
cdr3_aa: ASSSRTGGGQPQH

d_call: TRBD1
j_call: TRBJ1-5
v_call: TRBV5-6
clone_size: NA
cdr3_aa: ASSSGQGGEEPQH

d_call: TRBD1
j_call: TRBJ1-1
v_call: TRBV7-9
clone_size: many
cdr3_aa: ASSLGTGGVNTEAF

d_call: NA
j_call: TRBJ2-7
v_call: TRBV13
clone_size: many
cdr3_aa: ASSSTISGTYEQY

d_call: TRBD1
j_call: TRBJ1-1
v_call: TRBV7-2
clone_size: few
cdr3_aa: ASILAYPDRGNTEAF

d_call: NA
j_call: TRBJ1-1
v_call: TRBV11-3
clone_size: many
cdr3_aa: ASSLDDWQGSTEAF

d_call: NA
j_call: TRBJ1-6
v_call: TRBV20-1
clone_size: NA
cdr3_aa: SARDELMGNSPLH

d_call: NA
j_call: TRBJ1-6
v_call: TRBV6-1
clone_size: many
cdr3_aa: ASSQRGWGDQPLH

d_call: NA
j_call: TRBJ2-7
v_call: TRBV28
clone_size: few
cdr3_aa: ASSPYRVPYEQY

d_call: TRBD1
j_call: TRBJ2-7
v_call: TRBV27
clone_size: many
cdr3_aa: ASSFYGTGLSYEQY

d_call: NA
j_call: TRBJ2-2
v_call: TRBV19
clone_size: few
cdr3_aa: ASSIDPTGRLNTGELF

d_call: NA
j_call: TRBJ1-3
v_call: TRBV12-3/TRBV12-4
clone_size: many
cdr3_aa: ASSSYQVSGNTIY